This T cell receptor beta chain originates from a study of tumor and adjacent non-tumor tissue in lung cancer. This sample's RNA came from whole unsorted tissue. The CDR3 is 13 amino acids. The germline gives CDR1 SQVTM, CDR2 ANQGSEA. General study results and limits: TCR diversity was significantly greater in tumor than normal lung tissue.

TCRbeta libraries were built with three rounds of nested PCR, modified from ARM-PCR. MiXCR was run by TCRdb on the multiplex PCR reads, yielding one entry per CDR3 protein. The sample contains around 66,000 distinct CDR3 sequences, 73% of which appear only once. This clonotype was observed a single time. The antigen is not known. Germline and junction disagree at one end, which may indicate a read error. Sequencing was carried out using lung tumor tissue. The gene calls are TRBV29-1 and TRBJ1-1; TRBD1 agrees at 7 bases. This TCR was recovered from a man aged 55 to 70 with non-small cell lung cancer. The CDR3 spells CSASAGGVNETFF. The DNA of the CDR3 is TGCAGCGCCTCTGCAGGGGGGGTCAATGAAACTTTCTTT.